This entry lists 13 T cell receptor beta chains sequenced from one sample in a study of cytomegalovirus exposure and HLA in healthy donors. Use of 60 Vbeta and 13 Jbeta primers characterized the PCR. Sequencing was performed with immunoSEQ multiplex PCR; in TCRdb, only in-frame clones are kept and a portion is missing. The table has some 120,000 clones, 80% seen once; the top ten hold roughly 2.5%. The source material was PBMCs. The receptors come from a man between 25 and 39 years old in good health and CMV-seronegative.

This chain joins TRBV2 and TRBJ1-1; TRBD1 matches 9 bases. Losses at the gene ends were 5 bases for V and 2 bases for J; bases not matched to a gene: 3. The CDR3 totals 14 residues. Per the germline V gene, CDR1 is SNHLY and CDR2 is FYNNEI. CDR3 bases: TGTGCCAGCAGTATGGGACAGGGTAACACTGAAGCTTTCTTT. Protein sequence: CASSMGQGNTEAFF.

The J gene is TRBJ2-1, the V gene TRBV4-1; the D gene is possibly TRBD1 (5 bases). Trimming pared 4 bases from V and 10 bases from J, leaving 23 bases between. The CDR3 is made up of 16 amino acids. Germline V lookup: CDR1 MGHRA, CDR2 YSYEKL. CDR3 residues: CASSLRAVFSAREQFF. The CDR3, as DNA: TGCGCCAGCAGCCTCAGGGCTGTTTTTTCGGCTCGCGAGCAGTTCTTC.

The chain recombines TRBV18 with TRBJ1-2, with a possible D match to TRBD1 (5 bases). Germline lookup yields CDR1 KGHSH and CDR2 LQKENI. V was cut by 3 bases and J by 2 bases, with 16 bases left in between. The CDR3 length is 16 residues. The CDR3, as DNA: TGTGCCAGCTCACCTGGGGCCAGCGGGGCCAACTATGGCTACACCTTC. Translating it yields CASSPGASGANYGYTF.

This clone was recorded a few times. The rearrangement uses TRBV5-6 and TRBJ2-6, with 7 bases matching TRBD2. CDR1 is SGHDT and CDR2 is YYEEEE in the germline V gene. The trim removed 0 bases at V and 0 bases at J, leaving 0 bases unmatched. The CDR3 is 16 amino acids. The CDR3 DNA follows: TGTGCCAGCAGCTTGGGGGGGGGCTCTGGGGCCAACGTCCTGACTTTC. As protein: CASSLGGGSGANVLTF. The full variable domain, with the rest looked up from reference TRBV5-6 and TRBJ2-6, is DAGVTQSPTHLIKTRGQQVTLRCSPKSGHDTVSWYQQALGQGPQFIFQYYEEEERQRGNFPDRFSGHQFPNYSSELNVNALLLGDSALYLCASSLGGGSGANVLTFGAGSRLTVL.

The V gene is TRBV18, the J gene TRBJ2-1; D is possibly TRBD1 (6 bases). The germline CDR1 and CDR2 sequences are KGHSH and LQKENI. This CDR3 is 16 amino acids long. The V end lost 4 bases, the J end lost 7 bases, and 20 bases lay between the germline ends. In DNA, the CDR3 is TGTGCCAGCTCACACTTCCGGGACACAGTTCGGAATGAGCAGTTCTTC. It codes for CASSHFRDTVRNEQFF.

This clone was recorded a few times. The limits of the CDR3 on the DNA are not certain, so only TCRdb's listed CDR3 is given. The chain has TRBV14 and TRBJ2-6; the listed D gene, TRBD2, was not tested against the DNA. Per the germline V gene, CDR1 is SGHDN and CDR2 is FVKESK. The CDR3 has 15 residues if both end residues are counted. CDR3 region: CASSLWGGGANVLPF.

Comment on this clone: A junction boundary mismatches the germline segment, possibly from a read error. The CDR3 nucleotides read TGCGCCAGCAGCCAAGGACCGGGACACCAAGGGACCCAGTACTTC. It specifies CASSQGPGHQGTQYF. The chain combines TRBV4-3 with TRBJ2-5; D is perhaps TRBD1 (6 bases). The CDR3 has 15 residues. From germline, CDR1 is LGHNA and CDR2 YSLEER.

The gene calls are TRBV10-3 and TRBJ1-2, with D tentatively TRBD1 (5 bases). Per germline, CDR1 ENHRY and CDR2 SYGVKD. Trimming left V 0 bases short and J 3 bases short, with 17 bases between. The CDR3 is made up of 17 amino acids. The CDR3 nucleotides read TGTGCCATCAGTGAGTCTTCTGGGGCAGCCGCTGACTATGGCTACACCTTC. Translating gives CAISESSGAAADYGYTF.

This clone was observed a few times. V and J are TRBV5-4 and TRBJ1-4; maybe TRBD1 (6 bases). Germline assignment: CDR1 SGHNT and CDR2 YYREEE (reference sequence). The V gene lost 1 base and the J gene lost 8 bases, with 15 bases spanning the gap. The CDR3 length is 15 residues. The CDR3 nucleotides are TGTGCCAGCAGCTTGAAGGCCAGGGGAGGGGAAAAACTGTTTTTT. Translating gives CASSLKARGGEKLFF.

The CDR3 DNA reads as TGTGCCAGCAGTTTGACTGCCCCGGATGAAAAACTGTTTTTT. Translating it yields CASSLTAPDEKLFF. The V call is TRBV28, the J call TRBJ1-4; D is ambiguous. CDR1 and CDR2 from the germline V gene are MDHEN and SYDVKM. This CDR3 comprises 14 residues. V was pared by 3 bases and J by 6 bases, with 11 bases between.

V is TRBV9 and J is TRBJ2-7; possibly TRBD1 for D (5 bases). The germline gives CDR1 SGDLS, CDR2 YYNGEE. This CDR3 contains 14 residues. Trimming cost V 0 bases and J 5 bases, with 12 bases left between them. DNA of the CDR3: TGTGCCAGCAGCGTAGGTACGGACATTCACGAGCAGTACTTC. Its translation is CASSVGTDIHEQYF.

The table lists this clone with a count of one. V and J are TRBV7-9 and TRBJ2-1, with D perhaps TRBD2 (5 bases). The CDR3 loop spans 17 amino acids. The germline gives CDR1 SEHNR, CDR2 FQNEAQ (reference sequence). The V end was cut by 3 bases, the J end by 2 bases, with 17 bases between. CDR3 sequence (DNA): TGTGCCAGCAGCTTCTCTGAGGATCTAGCCGCCTACAATGAGCAGTTCTTC. Translating gives CASSFSEDLAAYNEQFF.

V is TRBV12-5 and J is TRBJ2-3; TRBD2 matches at 8 bases. Germline loops: CDR1 LGHNT, CDR2 FRNRAP. Germline trimming cut 0 bases from V and 3 bases from J; bases unmatched to any gene: 2. The CDR3 is 15 residues long. CDR3 protein: CASGLVRGRTDTQYF. The DNA of the CDR3 is TGTGCTAGTGGTTTGGTACGCGGGAGGACAGATACGCAGTATTTT.